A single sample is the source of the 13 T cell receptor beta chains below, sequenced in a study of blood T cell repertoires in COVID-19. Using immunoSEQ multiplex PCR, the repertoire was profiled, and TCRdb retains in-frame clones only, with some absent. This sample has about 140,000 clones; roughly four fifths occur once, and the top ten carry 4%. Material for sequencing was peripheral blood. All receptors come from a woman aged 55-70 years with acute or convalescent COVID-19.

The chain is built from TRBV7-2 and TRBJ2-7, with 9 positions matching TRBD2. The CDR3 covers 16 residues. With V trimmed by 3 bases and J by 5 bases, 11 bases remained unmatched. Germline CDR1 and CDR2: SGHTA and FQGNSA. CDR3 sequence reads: CASSFPTGLAGNEQYF. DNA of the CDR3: TGTGCCAGCAGCTTCCCAACCGGGCTAGCGGGGAACGAGCAGTACTTC.

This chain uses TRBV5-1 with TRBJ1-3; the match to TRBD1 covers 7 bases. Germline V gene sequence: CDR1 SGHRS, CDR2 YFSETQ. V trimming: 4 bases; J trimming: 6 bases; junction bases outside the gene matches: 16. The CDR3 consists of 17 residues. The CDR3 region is CASSPTRTGVLSNTIYF. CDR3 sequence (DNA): TGCGCCAGCAGCCCTACTCGGACAGGAGTATTGTCAAACACCATATATTTT.

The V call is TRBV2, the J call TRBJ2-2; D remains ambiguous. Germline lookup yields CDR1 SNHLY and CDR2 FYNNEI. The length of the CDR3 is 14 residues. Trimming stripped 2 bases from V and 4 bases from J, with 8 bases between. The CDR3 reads CASSEIAVTGELFF. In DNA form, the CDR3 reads TGTGCCAGCAGTGAAATCGCGGTCACCGGGGAGCTGTTTTTT.

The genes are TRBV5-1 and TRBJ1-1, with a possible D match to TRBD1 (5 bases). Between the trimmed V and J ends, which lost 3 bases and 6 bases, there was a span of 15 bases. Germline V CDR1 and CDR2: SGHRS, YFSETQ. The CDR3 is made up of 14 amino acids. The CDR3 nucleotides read TGCGCCAGCAGCTCTCAATTAACGGGGGCTGAAGCTTTCTTT. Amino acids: CASSSQLTGAEAFF.

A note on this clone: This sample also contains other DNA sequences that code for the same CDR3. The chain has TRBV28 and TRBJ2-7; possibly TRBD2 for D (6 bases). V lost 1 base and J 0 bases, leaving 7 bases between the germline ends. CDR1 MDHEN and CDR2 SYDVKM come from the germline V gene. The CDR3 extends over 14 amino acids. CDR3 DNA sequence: TGTGCCAGCAGTTTATACGGGAGCTCCTACGAGCAGTACTTC. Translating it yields CASSLYGSSYEQYF.

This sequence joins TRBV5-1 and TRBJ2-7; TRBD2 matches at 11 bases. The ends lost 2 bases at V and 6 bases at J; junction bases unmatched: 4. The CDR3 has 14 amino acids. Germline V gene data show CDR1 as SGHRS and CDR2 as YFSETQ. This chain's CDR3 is CASSFGSGGVEQYF. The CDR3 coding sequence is TGCGCCAGCAGCTTCGGTAGCGGGGGGGTCGAGCAGTACTTC. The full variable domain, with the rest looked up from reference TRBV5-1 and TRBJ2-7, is KAGVTQTPRYLIKTRGQQVTLSCSPISGHRSVSWYQQTPGQGLQFLFEYFSETQRNKGNFPGRFSGRQFSNSRSEMNVSTLELGDSALYLCASSFGSGGVEQYFGPGTRLTVT.

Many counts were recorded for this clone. The CDR3 region has the DNA TGCAGCGTTGTCCGTGGGAGGATTTCCAAAAACATTCAGTACTTC. Its translation is CSVVRGRISKNIQYF. The J gene is TRBJ2-4, the V gene TRBV29-1; the D gene is possibly TRBD2 (6 bases). Germline V CDR1 and CDR2: SQVTM, ANQGSEA. CDR3 length equals 15 residues. V shed 4 bases and J shed 2 bases, with 15 bases lying between them.

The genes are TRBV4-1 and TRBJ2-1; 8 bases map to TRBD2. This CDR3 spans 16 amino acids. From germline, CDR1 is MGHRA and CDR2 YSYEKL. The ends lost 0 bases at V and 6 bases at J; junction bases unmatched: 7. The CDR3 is CASSQDGTRRSNEQFF. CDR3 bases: TGCGCCAGCAGCCAAGACGGGACTAGGCGTTCCAATGAGCAGTTCTTC.

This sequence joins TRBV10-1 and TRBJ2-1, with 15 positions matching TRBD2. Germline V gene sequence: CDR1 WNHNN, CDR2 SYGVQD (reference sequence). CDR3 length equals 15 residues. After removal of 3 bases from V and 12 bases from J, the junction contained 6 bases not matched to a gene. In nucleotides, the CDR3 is TGCGCCAGCAGTGACGGACTAGCGGGAGGGGGTGGGCAGTTCTTC. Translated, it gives CASSDGLAGGGGQFF.

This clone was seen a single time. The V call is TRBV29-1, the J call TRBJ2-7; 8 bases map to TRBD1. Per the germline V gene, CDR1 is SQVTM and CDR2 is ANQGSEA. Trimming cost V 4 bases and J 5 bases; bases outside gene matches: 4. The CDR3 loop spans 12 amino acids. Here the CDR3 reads CSVGTGLNEQYF. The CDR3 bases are TGCAGCGTTGGGACAGGGTTAAACGAGCAGTACTTC.

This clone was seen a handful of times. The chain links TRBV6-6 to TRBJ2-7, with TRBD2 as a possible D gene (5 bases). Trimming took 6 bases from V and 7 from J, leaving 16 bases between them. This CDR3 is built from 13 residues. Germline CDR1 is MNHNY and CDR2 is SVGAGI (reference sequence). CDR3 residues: CASRGTSPVEQYF. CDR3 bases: TGTGCCAGCAGGGGTACTAGTCCCGTTGAGCAGTACTTC.

CDR3 loop: CASSYGTSITGELFF. The CDR3 DNA is TGTGCCAGCAGCTATGGGACTTCCATCACCGGGGAGCTGTTTTTT. The chain combines TRBV5-4 with TRBJ2-2, with D possibly TRBD2 on 6 matching bases. The CDR3 covers 15 residues. The V and J ends lost 3 bases and 4 bases respectively, with 13 bases between them. Germline V CDR1 and CDR2: SGHNT, YYREEE (reference sequence).

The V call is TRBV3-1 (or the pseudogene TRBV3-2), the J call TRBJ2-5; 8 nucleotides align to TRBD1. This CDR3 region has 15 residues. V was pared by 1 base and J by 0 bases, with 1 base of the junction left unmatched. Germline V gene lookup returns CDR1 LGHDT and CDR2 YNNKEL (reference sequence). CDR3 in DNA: TGTGCCAGCAGCCAAGGGACAGGGAACCAAGAGACCCAGTACTTC. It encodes CASSQGTGNQETQYF.